This T cell receptor beta chain was identified during a study of neurological immune-mediated disorders (dated by TCRdb to the late 2010s). Background on the whole study: The study compared peripheral blood TCR-beta repertoires of HTLV-I-associated myelopathy (HAM/TSP) patients, multiple sclerosis patients and healthy controls using UMI-based sequencing. The 85 to 110 TCR-beta libraries included longitudinal samples, technical triplicates and paired sorted CD4+ and CD8+ T-cell subsets alongside PBMC samples. The cohort included approximately 70 subjects: roughly 15 with HAM/TSP, around 34 with multiple sclerosis, and approximately 20 healthy controls.

Unsorted PBMC libraries were generated from 2 million PBMCs stored in RNAlater at -80 °C until RNA extraction. Peripheral blood underwent Ficoll-Hypaque density gradient centrifugation to isolate PBMCs, which were then cryopreserved in liquid nitrogen. This clonotype was recorded many times. Its antigen has not been determined. Base qualities are not recorded, but no much larger clone differs from it by a single base. Points the paper makes about the study in general: TCR clonal expansion was highest in HAM/TSP patients and lowest in MS patients, with MS patients falling below even healthy controls. No identical CDR3 amino acid sequences were found to be shared among expanded clones across subjects, suggesting that TCR-beta repertoires were private in all groups.

cDNA synthesis used template-switch 5'RACE with a primer carrying a 10-nucleotide random unique molecular identifier tagging each TCR transcript. Every sequencing run yielded over 170 million TCR-beta sequences covering 15-18 subjects. Total RNA was extracted with the RNeasy kit. The KAPA Real-time Library Amplification kit was used to amplify TCR-beta VDJ regions with primers targeting the TCR constant region and the 5'RACE anchor. A first PCR added sample indexes and Illumina adaptors, and a second PCR then raised library yield. The roughly 650 bp TCR product was size-selected on a 2% E-gel SizeSelection system after Ampure bead purification. Before pooling, library quality was checked on a Bioanalyzer, concentration was measured with Qubit, and libraries were quantified with the Kapa Library Quantification kit. An Illumina HiSeq 2500 sequenced the libraries paired-end 2 x 150 bp. To increase sequence diversity, about 24-32% phiX was spiked into each library pool. Turning to the authors' computational methods: The quality-filtered reads were processed with the UMI-based MiGEC pipeline, whose error correction step removed more than 85% of the raw TCR sequences. VDJ genes were aligned to IMGT germline references, and clonotypes were defined by unique CDR3 amino acid sequence plus V-J genes. Clonal expansion, Shannon diversity and CDR3 relatedness (CalcPairwiseDistances, ClusterSamples) were evaluated with VDJtools, and phylogenetic trees were built with CLCbio workbench. Clones with at least 8 unique UMIs were defined as expanded, with this threshold being based on coefficient-of-variation modelling across technical triplicates. The raw public reads went through TCRdb reprocessing: fastp at Q25, MiXCR clone calling, in-frame beta chains kept. Entries are consolidated by CDR3 protein sequence, retaining the most common genes and DNA. The V and J calls come from TCRdb's annotation, not from the publication. The sample records approximately 37,000 distinct CDR3 sequences, roughly 13% of which are singletons. The ten largest clones capture 25% to 30% of the sample.

The CDR3 holds 14 amino acids from the cysteine to the phenylalanine. CDR3 DNA only is kept here, 42 bases in frame from base 1. The germline V gene gives CDR1 as LGHNA and CDR2 as YSLEER. V gives up 0 bases and J gives up 5 bases, and the segment between their germline ends measures 11 bases. This sequence uses TRBV4-3 and TRBJ2-7; the D gene identity is not certain. Sequenced material: PBMCs. The clonotype comes from a woman between 50 and 59 years old with HTLV-1-associated myelopathy (HAM/TSP). The CDR3 protein: CASSQDGGVHEQYF. The sequenced DNA is TGCGCCAGCAGCCAAGATGGTGGGGTCCACGAGCAGTACTTC.